A selection of T cell receptor beta chains follows, all from one sample in a study of blood T cell repertoires in COVID-19. Generated by immunoSEQ multiplex PCR, the TCRdb table keeps only in-frame clones and is missing some. The sample includes some 46,000 clones, over 70% of them seen just once. Sequenced: peripheral blood. These receptors originate from a man aged 50 to 59 with acute or convalescent COVID-19. The CDR3 runs from the conserved cysteine through the conserved F or W. D genes are given only for firm matches. A row's size may be missing; if present it is once, few, many or a size class.

NA | TRBJ2-3 | TRBD1 | TRBV19 | TGTGCCAGTAGTATCGCAGGGGGTACAGATACGCAGTATTTT | CASSIAGGTDTQYF
NA | TRBJ1-5 | NA | TRBV6-1 | TGTGCCAGCAGTGAGGGCGGGTATCAGCCCCAGCATTTT | CASSEGGYQPQHF
NA | TRBJ1-2 | TRBD1 | TRBV27 | TGTGCCAGCAGTTTATTCATCGGGACAGCAAATGGCTACACCTTC | CASSLFIGTANGYTF
NA | TRBJ1-2 | NA | TRBV7-8 | TGTGCCAGCAGCTCTGGGAGTAAGGGCTATGGCTACACCTTC | CASSSGSKGYGYTF
NA | TRBJ2-7 | TRBD1 | TRBV19 | TGTGCCAGTAAACGACAGGGATCCTACGAGCAGTACTTC | CASKRQGSYEQYF
NA | TRBJ2-7 | NA | TRBV7-9 | TGTGCCAGCAGCTCCTACCGAGACACGGACAACGAGCAGTACTTC | CASSSYRDTDNEQYF
NA | TRBJ2-1 | TRBD2 | TRBV27 | TGTGCCAGCAGTTTCGGGACTAGCGGGAGCGGTGAGCAGTTCTTC | CASSFGTSGSGEQFF
NA | TRBJ1-5 | NA | TRBV9 | TGTGCCAGCAGCCGAGAGGGTAGGAGCAATCAGCCCCAGCATTTT | CASSREGRSNQPQHF
few | TRBJ2-1 | NA | TRBV11-2 | TGTGCCAGCAGCTTCCTGGACTCGCAGTTCTTC | CASSFLDSQFF
NA | TRBJ2-1 | NA | TRBV2 | TGTGCCAGCAGTGAGTGGGGGGACCTCTACAGTGAGCAGTTCTTC | CASSEWGDLYSEQFF
NA | TRBJ1-1 | TRBD1 | TRBV11-2 | TGTGCCAGCAGCAAAGGCCCCCAATGGACAGGGTTAAACACTGAAGCTTTCTTT | CASSKGPQWTGLNTEAFF
NA | TRBJ2-1 | NA | TRBV21-1 | TGTGCCTACCCAGGCAAAGTAAAGAGCGCCCAGGGCAATGAGCAGTTCTTC | CAYPGKVKSAQGNEQFF
NA | TRBJ1-4 | TRBD1 | TRBV7-9 | TGTGCCAGCAGCAGGGGGACAGATGAAAAACTGTTTTTT | CASSRGTDEKLFF
NA | TRBJ1-2 | TRBD1 | TRBV10-2 | TGCGCCAGCAGTCTAAAGACAGGGGGCGCGGTTAACTATGGCTACACCTTC | CASSLKTGGAVNYGYTF
NA | TRBJ1-2 | NA | TRBV19 | TGTGCCAGTAGTAGGTCCCCGCCGGGCTATGGCTACACCTTC | CASSRSPPGYGYTF
once | TRBJ1-1 | NA | TRBV24-1 | TGTGCCACCAGTGGGCCGGACAGAACCACTTCAGGTGACACTGAAGCTTTCTTT | CATSGPDRTTSGDTEAFF
NA | TRBJ2-2 | TRBD1 | TRBV7-9 | TGTGCCAGCAGCAAATTAACCGGGACAGAGAACACCGGGGAGCTGTTTTTT | CASSKLTGTENTGELFF
NA | TRBJ2-1 | TRBD2 | TRBV18 | TGTGCCAGCTCACCACCGGCGGGGGATGAGCAGTTCTTC | CASSPPAGDEQFF
NA | TRBJ1-4 | TRBD1 | TRBV11-2 | TGTGCCAGCAGCAGAGAAGGGGGCGCAGCTAATGAAAAACTGTTTTTT | CASSREGGAANEKLFF
NA | TRBJ1-4 | NA | TRBV19 | TGTGCCAGTGAAGGGAGAAAACTGTTTTTT | CASEGRKLFF
few | TRBJ2-3 | TRBD2 | TRBV3-1/TRBV3-2 | TGTGCCAGCAGCCAAGATCGGCGGGGGGGGTACACAGATACGCAGTATTTT | CASSQDRRGGYTDTQYF
NA | TRBJ2-4 | TRBD1 | TRBV3-1/TRBV3-2 | TGTGCCAGCAGCCCGACAGGGGCCAAAAACATTCAGTACTTC | CASSPTGAKNIQYF
NA | TRBJ1-4 | NA | TRBV5-8 | TGTGCCAGCAGCGCGGCCGCAGCTAATGAAAAACTGTTTTTT | CASSAAAANEKLFF
once | TRBJ2-1 | TRBD1 | TRBV19 | TGTGCCAGTAGTACCTACAGGGGCCGTAGTTACAATGAGCAGTTCTTC | CASSTYRGRSYNEQFF
NA | TRBJ1-2 | TRBD1 | TRBV24-1 | TGTGCCACCAGTGATCCTTATGGGGACAGGGATGGCTACACCTTC | CATSDPYGDRDGYTF
NA | TRBJ1-3 | NA | TRBV7-9 | TGTGCCAGCAGCCCCCCTGGCACCGGAAACACCATATATTTT | CASSPPGTGNTIYF
NA | TRBJ2-3 | TRBD1 | TRBV19 | TGTGCCAGTAGTATAGATCATGGGTGGGGGAGACAGGGGGCCGAGGATACGCAGTATTTT | CASSIDHGWGRQGAEDTQYF
NA | TRBJ1-5 | TRBD1 | TRBV7-2 | TGTGCCAGCAGCGGACCCGGGACAGGGTGGGGGAATCAGCCCCAGCATTTT | CASSGPGTGWGNQPQHF
once | TRBJ2-5 | NA | TRBV11-3 | TGTGCCAGCAGCCAGGGCCAGGCGCGCGTGGAGACCCAGTACTTC | CASSQGQARVETQYF
many | TRBJ1-6 | TRBD1 | TRBV2 | TGTGCCAGCAGTCCCCGACAGGGGGCTGATTCACCCCTCCACTTT | CASSPRQGADSPLHF
NA | TRBJ1-1 | NA | TRBV5-1 | TGCGCCAGCAGCTTGGACCAGCGGAACACTGAAGCTTTCTTT | CASSLDQRNTEAFF
NA | TRBJ1-1 | NA | TRBV5-8 | TGTGCCAGCAGCTTGGTGGGCGTTGAAGCTTTCTTT | CASSLVGVEAFF
NA | TRBJ1-1 | NA | TRBV9 | TGTGCCAGCAGTCTAACTCCACAGGGCCCTGAAGCTTTCTTT | CASSLTPQGPEAFF
NA | TRBJ2-7 | NA | TRBV4-1 | TGCGCCAGCAGCCAAGATCCCCAGGGGTCCGACGAGCAGTACTTC | CASSQDPQGSDEQYF
NA | TRBJ2-1 | TRBD2 | TRBV14 | TGTGCCAGCAGCCCAGGACTAGCGGGAGAGCAGTTCTTC | CASSPGLAGEQFF
NA | TRBJ2-7 | TRBD1 | TRBV5-6 | TGTGCCAGCAGCTTGGGGGGACAGTTCTACGAGCAGTACTTC | CASSLGGQFYEQYF
few | TRBJ1-2 | NA | TRBV5-6 | TGTGCCAGCGGAAGAGGGATCCTTGGCTACACCTTC | CASGRGILGYTF
NA | TRBJ1-1 | NA | TRBV3-1/TRBV3-2 | TGTGCCAGCAGCCATAGGAACACTGAAGCTTTCTTT | CASSHRNTEAFF